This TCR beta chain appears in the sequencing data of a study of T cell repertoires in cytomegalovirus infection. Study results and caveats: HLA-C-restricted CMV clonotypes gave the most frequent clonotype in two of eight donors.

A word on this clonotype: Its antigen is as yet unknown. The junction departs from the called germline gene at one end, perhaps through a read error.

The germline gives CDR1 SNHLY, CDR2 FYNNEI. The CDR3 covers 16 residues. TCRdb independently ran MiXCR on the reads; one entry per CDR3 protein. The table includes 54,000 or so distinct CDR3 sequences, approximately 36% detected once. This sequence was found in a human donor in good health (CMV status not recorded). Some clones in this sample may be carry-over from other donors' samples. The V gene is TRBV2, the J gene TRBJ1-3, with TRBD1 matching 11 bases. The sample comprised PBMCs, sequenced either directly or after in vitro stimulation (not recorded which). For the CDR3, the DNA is TGTGCCAGCAGGGAAGGACAGGGGGCTTCTGGAAACACCATATATTTT. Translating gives CASREGQGASGNTIYF.